This TCR beta chain was recorded in a study of cytomegalovirus exposure and HLA in healthy donors. Study-level information: Caucasian-associated ancestry cluster membership applied to 75% to 85% of approximately 400 genotyped donors.

The study, taken as a whole, reports: The study assumed roughly uniform donor sequencing depth for presence/absence analyses.

The CDR3 sequence is 15 residues long. The ends were cut back, 5 bases at V and 3 bases at J, with 14 bases in the middle. CDR1 is SGHTA and CDR2 is FQGTGA in the germline V gene. PCR employed 60 Vbeta and 13 Jbeta primers. The assay was immunoSEQ multiplex PCR, and TCRdb's table has in-frame clones only and misses some. In the table there are over 150,000 clones, over 70% of which are singletons. All the people who gave samples were healthy bone marrow donors. These donors counted as nominally healthy when sampled, but unrecorded immune exposures were likely. With respect to this clone: Its cognate antigen is unknown.

This receptor was obtained from a woman aged 55-70 years in good health and CMV-seropositive. The material sequenced was PBMCs. The V gene is TRBV7-3, the J gene TRBJ2-1, with TRBD2 as a possible D gene (7 bases). CDR3 sequence reads: CASSGGRGNYNEQFF. CDR3 nucleotide sequence: TGTGCCAGCAGCGGGGGGCGGGGGAACTACAATGAGCAGTTCTTC. Looking up the rest from reference TRBV7-3 and TRBJ2-1 gives the full variable domain: GAGVSQTPSNKVTEKGKYVELRCDPISGHTALYWYRQSLGQGPEFLIYFQGTGAADDSGLPNDRFFAVRPEGSVSTLKIQRTERGDSAVYLCASSGGRGNYNEQFFGPGTRLTVL.